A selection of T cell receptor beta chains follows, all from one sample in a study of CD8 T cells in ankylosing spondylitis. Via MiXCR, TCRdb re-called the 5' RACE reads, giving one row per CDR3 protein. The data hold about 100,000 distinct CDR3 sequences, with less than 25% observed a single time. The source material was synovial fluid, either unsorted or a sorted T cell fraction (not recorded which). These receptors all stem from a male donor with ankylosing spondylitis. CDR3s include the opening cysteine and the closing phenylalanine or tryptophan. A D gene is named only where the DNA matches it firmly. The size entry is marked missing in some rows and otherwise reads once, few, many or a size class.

CDR3 DNA: TGCGCCAGCAGTGAGGGGAGCGGCGGGAGGGCGCAGTATTTT
CDR3 protein: CASSEGSGGRAQYF
J gene: TRBJ2-3
V gene: TRBV10-1
clone size: few
D gene: TRBD2

CDR3 DNA: TGTGCCAGCAGCCCTAGTTTAGCGGGCTCCTACAATGAGCAGTTCTTC
CDR3 protein: CASSPSLAGSYNEQFF
J gene: TRBJ2-1
V gene: TRBV7-9
clone size: many
D gene: TRBD2

CDR3 DNA: TGTGCCAGCAGCGTAGTGGACGGACTCACCGGGGAGCTGTTTTTT
CDR3 protein: CASSVVDGLTGELFF
J gene: TRBJ2-2
V gene: TRBV9
clone size: medium-sized
D gene: .

CDR3 DNA: TGCAGTGCTAGAGATGGGGGACTAGCCCGCAATGAGCAGTTCTTC
CDR3 protein: CSARDGGLARNEQFF
J gene: TRBJ2-1
V gene: TRBV20-1
clone size: many
D gene: TRBD2

CDR3 DNA: TGTGCCAGCAGCCTCCGGGATAGGCCGAACTCCTACAATGAGCAGTTCTTC
CDR3 protein: CASSLRDRPNSYNEQFF
J gene: TRBJ2-1
V gene: TRBV14
clone size: few
D gene: .

CDR3 DNA: TGTGCCAGCAGCACTACAGGGATGAGCTATGGCTACACCTTC
CDR3 protein: CASSTTGMSYGYTF
J gene: TRBJ1-2
V gene: TRBV11-2
clone size: .
D gene: .

CDR3 DNA: TGTGCCAGCAGTCTTGCCAACAGACAGGGAAACTTC
CDR3 protein: CASSLANRQGNF
J gene: TRBJ1-2
V gene: TRBV28
clone size: .
D gene: TRBD1

CDR3 DNA: TGTGCCACCAGCAGAAAACCGGGACTAGCGGCAACAGATACGCAGTATTTT
CDR3 protein: CATSRKPGLAATDTQYF
J gene: TRBJ2-3
V gene: TRBV15
clone size: .
D gene: TRBD2

CDR3 DNA: TGCGCCAGCAGCCCGGACGGCCCAGGCTACACCTTC
CDR3 protein: CASSPDGPGYTF
J gene: TRBJ1-2
V gene: TRBV5-1
clone size: .
D gene: .

CDR3 DNA: TGTGCCAGCAGTACCCGACTAGCGGGAAACGAGCAGTTCTTC
CDR3 protein: CASSTRLAGNEQFF
J gene: TRBJ2-1
V gene: TRBV27
clone size: few
D gene: TRBD2

CDR3 DNA: TGCAGTGCTACTATAGGGGTAACCAAAAACATTCAGTACTTC
CDR3 protein: CSATIGVTKNIQYF
J gene: TRBJ2-4
V gene: TRBV20-1
clone size: few
D gene: .

CDR3 DNA: TGCAGTGCTAGAGATCTACAGAGGACAGGGGCCCTGAACACTGAAGCTTTCTTT
CDR3 protein: CSARDLQRTGALNTEAFF
J gene: TRBJ1-1
V gene: TRBV20-1
clone size: .
D gene: TRBD1

CDR3 DNA: TGCGCCAGCAGCCCGGGACTAGCGGTATACAATGAGCAGTTCTTC
CDR3 protein: CASSPGLAVYNEQFF
J gene: TRBJ2-1
V gene: TRBV5-1
clone size: many
D gene: TRBD2

CDR3 DNA: TGTGCCAGCAGCCGACTAGCGGGAGGTAACAATGAGCAGTTCTTC
CDR3 protein: CASSRLAGGNNEQFF
J gene: TRBJ2-1
V gene: TRBV7-2
clone size: .
D gene: TRBD2

CDR3 DNA: TGTGCCAGCTCACCATCTCTCCTAGCGCCGATATCCCAAGAGACCCAGTACTTC
CDR3 protein: CASSPSLLAPISQETQYF
J gene: TRBJ2-5
V gene: TRBV18
clone size: .
D gene: .

CDR3 DNA: TGTGCCAGCAGTCGGTCGGGACTCCTCATCGGGGAGCTGTTTTTT
CDR3 protein: CASSRSGLLIGELFF
J gene: TRBJ2-2
V gene: TRBV6-1
clone size: .
D gene: .

CDR3 DNA: TGCAGCGCTGACAGGGCTTTAGCCAAAAACATTCAGTACTTC
CDR3 protein: CSADRALAKNIQYF
J gene: TRBJ2-4
V gene: TRBV29-1
clone size: few
D gene: TRBD1

CDR3 DNA: TGTGCCAGCAGTACTAAGCCCCCACAGGGAGGCTACGAGCAGTACTTC
CDR3 protein: CASSTKPPQGGYEQYF
J gene: TRBJ2-7
V gene: TRBV27
clone size: .
D gene: .

CDR3 DNA: TGTGCCAGCAGCACCTTTGGCAATGAGCAGTTCTTC
CDR3 protein: CASSTFGNEQFF
J gene: TRBJ2-1
V gene: TRBV7-9
clone size: .
D gene: .

CDR3 DNA: TGCGCCACTTCGGACAGGAGTAACACCGGGGAGCTGTTTTTT
CDR3 protein: CATSDRSNTGELFF
J gene: TRBJ2-2
V gene: TRBV5-1
clone size: few
D gene: TRBD1